The 19 T cell receptor beta chains in this list originate from one sample, sequenced in a study of beta chain features in type 1 diabetes. General study findings and limits: In every one of the four CD4+ subsets, TCRB CDR3s were moderately but significantly shorter in Type 1 diabetes patients.

cDNA synthesis used the whole RNA isolate, giving expressed TCRB sequences. The data were produced by immunoSEQ multiplex PCR, yet TCRdb's version contains in-frame clones alone and is incomplete. The sample contains about 700,000 clones, roughly 13% of which appear only once. These receptors are not linked to any known antigen. The sequenced sample was naive CD4+ T cells from blood. Source of these receptors: a young man with type 1 diabetes.

This clone turned up a few times. This chain joins TRBV5-1 and TRBJ2-3, with 8 bases fitting TRBD1. Germline CDR1 SGHRS, CDR2 YFSETQ. Germline trimming cut 3 bases from V and 5 bases from J; bases unmatched to any gene: 5. This CDR3 is built from 14 residues. CDR3 in DNA: TGCGCCAGCAGCTCAGGACAGGGCGGAGATACGCAGTATTTT. Translating it yields CASSSGQGGDTQYF.

This clone showed up just a few times. The CDR3 nucleotides read TGTGCCAGTAGTACCCAAGGGGCAGATACGCAGTATTTT. It is translated as CASSTQGADTQYF. The chain combines TRBV19 with TRBJ2-3, with D perhaps TRBD1 (5 bases). V gave up 4 bases and J gave up 4 bases, with 9 bases separating them. Germline V gene data show CDR1 as LNHDA and CDR2 as SQIVND (reference sequence). The CDR3 loop spans 13 amino acids.

This clone has more than one count but fewer than ten. The chain employs TRBV7-9 and TRBJ2-3; possibly TRBD2 for D (6 bases). The germline gives CDR1 SEHNR, CDR2 FQNEAQ (reference sequence). V shed 5 bases and J shed 3 bases, with 15 bases lying between them. CDR3 length equals 15 residues. The CDR3 protein is CASSPVWGRTDTQYF. The CDR3 nucleotides are TGTGCCAGCAGCCCTGTCTGGGGGAGGACAGATACGCAGTATTTT.

This chain joins TRBV6-5 and TRBJ2-4; TRBD2 is a possible D gene (6 bases). The V and J ends lost 5 bases and 8 bases respectively, with 16 bases between them. CDR3 length: 14 residues. Germline values: CDR1 MNHEY, CDR2 SVGAGI. The CDR3 loop is CASSVVGREDIQYF. The CDR3 nucleotides are TGTGCCAGCAGTGTCGTGGGCAGGGAGGACATTCAGTACTTC.

This clone showed up just a few times. This chain connects TRBV19 to TRBJ1-2; 10 bases line up with TRBD1. Per germline, CDR1 LNHDA and CDR2 SQIVND (reference sequence). Trimming took 9 bases from V and 4 from J; bases not matched to a gene: 14. The length of the CDR3 is 16 residues. The CDR3 protein is CASDPGTGVGSYGYTF. The CDR3 DNA is TGTGCCAGCGACCCCGGGACAGGGGTGGGGAGCTATGGCTACACCTTC.

This clone has a handful of counts. The chain links TRBV11-2 to TRBJ1-6; D is possibly TRBD1 (6 bases). Per the germline V gene, CDR1 is SGHAT and CDR2 is FQNNGV. This CDR3 is built from 14 residues. V was trimmed by 6 bases and J by 8 bases, leaving 14 bases between them. The DNA of the CDR3 is TGTGCCAGCAGATACCGGGACACACATTCACCCCTCCACTTT. Translating gives CASRYRDTHSPLHF.

The chain combines TRBV7-2 with TRBJ1-1; TRBD1 agrees at 9 bases. With V trimmed by 4 bases and J by 2 bases, 2 bases remained unmatched. The CDR3 sequence is 14 residues long. In germline, CDR1 is SGHTA, CDR2 FQGNSA. This chain's CDR3 is CASSSQGANTEAFF. The DNA of the CDR3 is TGTGCCAGCAGCTCACAGGGGGCCAACACTGAAGCTTTCTTT.

This clone has more than one count but fewer than ten. J is TRBJ1-1 and V is TRBV14, with D maybe TRBD1 (5 bases). This CDR3 is 16 amino acids long. V lost 3 bases to trimming and J lost 0 bases, with 14 bases between them. Germline CDR1 reads SGHDN; CDR2 reads FVKESK. The CDR3 reads CASSHATPTVNTEAFF. CDR3 DNA: TGTGCCAGCAGCCACGCAACACCGACAGTGAACACTGAAGCTTTCTTT. The whole variable domain, filled in from reference TRBV14 and TRBJ1-1, reads EAGVTQFPSHSVIEKGQTVTLRCDPISGHDNLYWYRRVMGKEIKFLLHFVKESKQDESGMPNNRFLAERTGGTYSTLKVQPAELEDSGVYFCASSHATPTVNTEAFFGQGTRLTVV.

This clone was recorded a few times. V and J are TRBV5-1 and TRBJ1-4, with D hard to call. The V and J ends lost 3 bases and 5 bases respectively, with 11 bases between them. The CDR3 spans 14 residues. Germline V CDR1 and CDR2: SGHRS, YFSETQ. Here the CDR3 DNA reads TGCGCCAGCAGCTCTACGGGCCCGAATGAAAAACTGTTTTTT. It is translated as CASSSTGPNEKLFF.

The CDR3 sequence: CAISVGQGGTGELFF. CDR3 in DNA: TGTGCCATCAGTGTGGGACAGGGAGGAACCGGGGAGCTGTTTTTT. The chain uses TRBV10-3 and TRBJ2-2, with 9 bases fitting TRBD1. CDR3 length equals 15 residues. Losses at the gene ends were 4 bases for V and 5 bases for J; bases not matched to a gene: 5. Germline V gene sequence: CDR1 ENHRY, CDR2 SYGVKD.

This clone was found a few times. The chain is built from TRBV2 and TRBJ2-2; no definite D call. This CDR3 is 12 amino acids long. Germline CDR1 SNHLY, CDR2 FYNNEI. V gave up 7 bases and J gave up 6 bases, with 9 bases separating them. In DNA form, the CDR3 reads TGTGCCAGCAATCAGGCCTCCGGGGAGCTGTTTTTT. Amino acids: CASNQASGELFF.

This clone was seen a few times. V gene TRBV6-1 combines with J gene TRBJ2-2; tentatively, D is TRBD1 (6 bases). In germline, CDR1 is MNHNS, CDR2 SASEGT. This CDR3 is 16 amino acids long. Trimming removed 3 bases from V and 4 bases from J, with 15 bases in between. The CDR3 sequence is CASSDGTSPFTGELFF. CDR3 sequence (DNA): TGTGCCAGCAGTGATGGGACATCTCCTTTCACCGGGGAGCTGTTTTTT.

This clone was seen more than once but under ten times. V usage is TRBV2 and J usage is TRBJ2-1; 7 bases line up with TRBD1. The CDR3 has 13 amino acids. The V and J ends lost 4 bases and 6 bases, in that order; junction bases with no gene match: 3. CDR1 and CDR2 from the germline V gene are SNHLY and FYNNEI. The CDR3 region has the DNA TGTGCCAGCAGTGCTTCAGGGGGCAATGAGCAGTTCTTC. Residues: CASSASGGNEQFF.

The V call is TRBV7-6, the J call TRBJ1-2; TRBD1 aligns across 7 bases. Germline lookup yields CDR1 SGHVS and CDR2 FNYEAQ. V gave up 4 bases and J gave up 8 bases; unmatched junction bases: 7. CDR3 length: 13 residues. The CDR3 DNA reads TGTGCCAGCAGCTGGACAGGAATCGGCGGCTACACCTTC. This encodes CASSWTGIGGYTF.

V gene TRBV5-6 combines with J gene TRBJ1-2, with 7 bases aligning to TRBD1. J gave up 5 bases and V 2 bases, and 9 bases lay outside the gene matches. CDR1 and CDR2 from the germline V gene are SGHDT and YYEEEE. The CDR3 spans 15 residues. The CDR3: CASSLFLGQLYGYTF. In nucleotides, the CDR3 is TGTGCCAGCAGCTTATTCCTGGGACAGCTATATGGCTACACCTTC.

The rearrangement links TRBV5-5 to TRBJ2-1; D may be TRBD1 or TRBD2 (5 bases each). V was clipped by 5 bases and J by 0 bases, with 12 bases between them. Germline values: CDR1 SGHKS, CDR2 YYEKEE (reference sequence). This CDR3 contains 15 residues. This CDR3 reads CASRPGPSSYNEQFF. The CDR3 coding sequence is TGTGCCAGCAGACCGGGACCGAGCTCCTACAATGAGCAGTTCTTC.

Regarding this clone: The sample carries other DNA sequences with the same CDR3. The chain combines TRBV7-9 with TRBJ2-3; a weak D match, TRBD1 (6 bases). This CDR3 spans 14 amino acids. Trimming shortened V by 6 bases and J by 1 base, and 11 bases separated the two germline ends. Germline loops: CDR1 SEHNR, CDR2 FQNEAQ (reference sequence). CDR3 protein: CASSLRQGTDTQYF. The CDR3 DNA is TGTGCCAGCAGTCTCAGACAGGGCACAGATACGCAGTATTTT. The full variable domain, its missing parts supplied by reference TRBV7-9 and TRBJ2-3, is DTGVSQNPRHKITKRGQNVTFRCDPISEHNRLYWYRQTLGQGPEFLTYFQNEAQLEKSRLLSDRFSAERPKGSFSTLEIQRTEQGDSAMYLCASSLRQGTDTQYFGPGTRLTVL.

This clone was detected a few times. The chain joins TRBV7-9 to TRBJ2-5; a weak D match, TRBD2 (6 bases). V was clipped by 10 bases and J by 5 bases, with 20 bases between them. Germline V CDR1 and CDR2: SEHNR, FQNEAQ (reference sequence). This CDR3 comprises 14 residues. The CDR3 loop reads CATPQGGTGETQYF. The CDR3 DNA reads as TGTGCCACCCCCCAAGGAGGGACGGGGGAGACCCAGTACTTC.

The table lists this clone with a few counts. The rearrangement joins TRBV25-1 to TRBJ2-5; the D is unclear. V was pared by 2 bases and J by 5 bases, with 15 bases between. This CDR3 comprises 15 residues. CDR1 MGHDK and CDR2 SYGVNS come from the germline V gene. The chain's CDR3 is CASSEGRNNRETQYF. The CDR3 DNA reads TGTGCCAGCAGTGAAGGGCGTAATAATAGGGAGACCCAGTACTTC.